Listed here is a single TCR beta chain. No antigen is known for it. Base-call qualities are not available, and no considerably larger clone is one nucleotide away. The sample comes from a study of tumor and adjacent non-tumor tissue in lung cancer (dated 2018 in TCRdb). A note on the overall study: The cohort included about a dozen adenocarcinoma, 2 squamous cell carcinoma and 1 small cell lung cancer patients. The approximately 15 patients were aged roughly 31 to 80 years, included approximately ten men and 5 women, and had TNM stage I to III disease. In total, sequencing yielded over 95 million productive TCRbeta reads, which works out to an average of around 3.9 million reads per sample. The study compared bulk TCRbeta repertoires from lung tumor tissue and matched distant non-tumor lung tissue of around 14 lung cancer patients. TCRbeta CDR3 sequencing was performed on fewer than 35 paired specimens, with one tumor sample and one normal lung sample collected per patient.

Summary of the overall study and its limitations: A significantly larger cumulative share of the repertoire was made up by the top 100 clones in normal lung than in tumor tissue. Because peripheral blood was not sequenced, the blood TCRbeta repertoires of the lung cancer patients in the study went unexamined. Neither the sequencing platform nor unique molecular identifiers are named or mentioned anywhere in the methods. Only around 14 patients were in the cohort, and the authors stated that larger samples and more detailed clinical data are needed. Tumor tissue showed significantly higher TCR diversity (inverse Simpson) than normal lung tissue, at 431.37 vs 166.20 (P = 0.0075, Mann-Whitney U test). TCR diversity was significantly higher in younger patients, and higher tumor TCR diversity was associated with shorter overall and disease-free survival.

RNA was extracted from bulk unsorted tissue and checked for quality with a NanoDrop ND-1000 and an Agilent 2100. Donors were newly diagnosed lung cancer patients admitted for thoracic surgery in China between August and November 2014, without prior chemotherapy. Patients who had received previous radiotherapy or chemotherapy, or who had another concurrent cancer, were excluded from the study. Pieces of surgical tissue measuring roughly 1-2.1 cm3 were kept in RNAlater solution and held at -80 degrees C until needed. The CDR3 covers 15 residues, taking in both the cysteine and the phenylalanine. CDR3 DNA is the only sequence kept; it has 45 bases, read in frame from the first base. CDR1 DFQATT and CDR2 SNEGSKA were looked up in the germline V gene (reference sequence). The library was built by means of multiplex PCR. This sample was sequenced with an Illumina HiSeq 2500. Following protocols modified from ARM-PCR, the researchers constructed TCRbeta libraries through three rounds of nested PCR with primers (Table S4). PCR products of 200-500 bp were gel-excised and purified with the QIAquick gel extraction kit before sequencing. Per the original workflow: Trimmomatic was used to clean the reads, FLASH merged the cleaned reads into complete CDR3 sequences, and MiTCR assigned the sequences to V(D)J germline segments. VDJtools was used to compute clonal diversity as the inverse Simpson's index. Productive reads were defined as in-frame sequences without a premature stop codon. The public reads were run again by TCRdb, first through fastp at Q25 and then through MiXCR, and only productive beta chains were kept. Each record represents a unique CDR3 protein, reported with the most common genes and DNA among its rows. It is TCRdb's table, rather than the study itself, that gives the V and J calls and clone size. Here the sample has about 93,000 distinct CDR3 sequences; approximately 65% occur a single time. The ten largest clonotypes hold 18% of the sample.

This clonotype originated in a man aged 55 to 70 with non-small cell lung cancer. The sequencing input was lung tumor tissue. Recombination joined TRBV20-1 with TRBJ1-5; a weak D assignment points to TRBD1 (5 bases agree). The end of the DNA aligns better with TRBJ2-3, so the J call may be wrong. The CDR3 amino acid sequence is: CSARQTADTNQPQYF. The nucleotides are TGCAGTGCACGACAGACAGCTGATACAAATCAGCCCCAGTATTTT.